The 14 T cell receptor beta chains in this list originate from one sample, sequenced in a study of CD8+ T cells in alopecia areata. As for treatment: oral pan-JAK inhibitor, 5-10 mg twice daily. Extracted RNA was reverse transcribed into cDNA, the sequencing template. Produced via immunoSEQ multiplex PCR; TCRdb's table is partial and in-frame only. The table shows about 140,000 clones, with approximately 86% occurring only once. The specimen was CD8+ T cells sorted from blood, collected at week 4, from a patient treated with tofacitinib. The source of these receptors is a human donor with alopecia areata.

The V gene is TRBV29-1, the J gene TRBJ2-5; 7 nucleotides agree with TRBD2. Germline lookup yields CDR1 SQVTM and CDR2 ANQGSEA. The CDR3 has 14 amino acids. V lost 6 bases, J lost 1 base, and 8 bases stayed unmatched. The CDR3 DNA reads TGCAGCGTGGGGGGGAGGGCCTTCCAAGAGACCCAGTACTTC. This sequence encodes CSVGGRAFQETQYF. Based on the CDR3 plus reference TRBV29-1 and TRBJ2-5, the full variable domain is SAVISQKPSRDICQRGTSLTIQCQVDSQVTMMFWYRQQPGQSLTLIATANQGSEATYESGFVIDKFPISRPNLTFSTLTVSNMSPEDSSIYLCSVGGRAFQETQYFGPGTRLLVL.

The rearrangement uses TRBV5-1 and TRBJ1-1; D is uncertain. V dropped 6 bases and J dropped 0 bases, with 12 bases sitting between them. The V gene's germline CDR1 is SGHRS and CDR2 YFSETQ. There are 14 residues in the CDR3. The CDR3 protein is CASTEDHLNTEAFF. The DNA of the CDR3 is TGCGCCAGCACCGAAGATCACCTGAACACTGAAGCTTTCTTT.

This sequence joins TRBV27 and TRBJ2-1; 12 bases map to TRBD2. The length of the CDR3 is 15 residues. Germline assignment: CDR1 MNHEY and CDR2 SMNVEV (reference sequence). V dropped 5 bases and J dropped 5; count of bases not matched to a gene: 4. The CDR3 region has the DNA TGTGCCAGCAGTAGATGGACTAGCGGGGACAATGAGCAGTTCTTC. This sequence encodes CASSRWTSGDNEQFF.

V is TRBV5-5 and J is TRBJ2-7; D may be TRBD1 (6 bases). The CDR3 spans 15 residues. With 2 bases removed from V and 4 bases from J, the gap between germline ends came to 16 bases. Germline values: CDR1 SGHKS, CDR2 YYEKEE (reference sequence). The chain's CDR3 is CASSLGTKTLYEQYF. The CDR3 nucleotides are TGTGCCAGCAGCTTAGGGACAAAAACACTTTACGAGCAGTACTTC.

This chain links TRBV9 with TRBJ2-7; D call uncertain. Germline V gene lookup returns CDR1 SGDLS and CDR2 YYNGEE. V was cut by 7 bases and J by 0 bases, with 11 bases left in between. The CDR3 totals 13 residues. The CDR3 region is CASGKGSSYEQYF. In nucleotides, the CDR3 is TGTGCCAGCGGCAAGGGCAGCTCCTACGAGCAGTACTTC.

This sequence joins TRBV5-1 and TRBJ2-7; tentative D call: TRBD1 (6 bases). The germline V gene has CDR1 SGHRS and CDR2 YFSETQ. Trimming took off 3 bases at V and 5 bases at J, with 18 bases between the two ends. This CDR3 is built from 15 residues. The CDR3 nucleotides read TGCGCCAGCAGCTGGCATCCAGGGGCTCAGGACGAGCAGTACTTC. Amino acid sequence: CASSWHPGAQDEQYF. Variable domain in full (rest from reference TRBV5-1 and TRBJ2-7): KAGVTQTPRYLIKTRGQQVTLSCSPISGHRSVSWYQQTPGQGLQFLFEYFSETQRNKGNFPGRFSGRQFSNSRSEMNVSTLELGDSALYLCASSWHPGAQDEQYFGPGTRLTVT.

The genes are TRBV13 and TRBJ2-1, with TRBD1 matching 8 bases. V lost 2 bases, J lost 9 bases, and 9 bases stayed unmatched. The germline CDR1 and CDR2 sequences are PRHDT and FYEKMQ (reference sequence). The CDR3 runs to 15 residues. Here the CDR3 reads CASSLTDREIGEQFF. The CDR3 DNA is TGTGCCAGCAGCTTAACGGACAGGGAAATCGGTGAGCAGTTCTTC.

V and J are TRBV4-1 and TRBJ1-1; D not certain. The CDR3 is 13 amino acids. Germline CDR1 MGHRA, CDR2 YSYEKL. Trimming pared 4 bases from V and 4 bases from J, leaving 10 bases between. The CDR3 coding sequence is TGCGCCAGCAGCCGAGACTATTCCACTGAAGCTTTCTTT. Protein product: CASSRDYSTEAFF.

The chain is built from TRBV29-1 and TRBJ2-7; TRBD2 aligns across 16 bases. Germline CDR1 and CDR2: SQVTM and ANQGSEA. V shed 6 bases, J shed 2 bases, and the junction held 7 bases outside the gene matches. The CDR3 loop spans 16 amino acids. CDR3 sequence: CSVAGTSGRETYEQYF. CDR3 DNA sequence: TGCAGCGTCGCCGGGACTAGCGGGAGGGAAACCTACGAGCAGTACTTC.

The J gene is TRBJ2-7, the V gene TRBV6-5; 12 bases agree with TRBD1. CDR3 length: 16 amino acids. Germline V gives CDR1 MNHEY, CDR2 SVGAGI. The junction had 6 bases not matched to a gene; V was cut back by 2 bases and J by 4 bases. CDR3 region: CASSYRGTGGFYEQYF. CDR3 nucleotides: TGTGCCAGCAGTTACAGGGGGACAGGGGGCTTTTACGAGCAGTACTTC.

The rearrangement links TRBV7-9 to TRBJ1-4, with TRBD1 identical over 7 bases. CDR1 SEHNR and CDR2 FQNEAQ come from the germline V gene (reference sequence). The V and J ends lost 5 bases and 8 bases, in that order; junction bases with no gene match: 11. The CDR3 spans 15 residues. The chain's CDR3 is CASSRRDRDREKLFF. CDR3 nucleotide sequence: TGTGCCAGCAGCCGACGAGACAGGGATAGAGAAAAACTGTTTTTT.

The V and J genes are TRBV29-1 and TRBJ2-5; D is uncertain. V dropped 3 bases and J dropped 2 bases, with 10 bases sitting between them. Germline values: CDR1 SQVTM, CDR2 ANQGSEA. The CDR3 consists of 13 residues. The CDR3 DNA reads as TGCAGCGTTGACGGTGCAGGTCAAGAGACCCAGTACTTC. This sequence encodes CSVDGAGQETQYF.

The J gene is TRBJ2-1, the V gene TRBV30; D gene unclear. Germline V gives CDR1 GTSNPN, CDR2 SVGIG (reference sequence). The V gene lost 0 bases and the J gene lost 4 bases, with 7 bases spanning the gap. The CDR3 is made up of 13 amino acids. DNA of the CDR3: TGTGCCTGGAGTGTACTCTTTTACAATGAGCAGTTCTTC. This sequence encodes CAWSVLFYNEQFF.

The chain has TRBV15 and TRBJ2-3, with no clear D. The length of the CDR3 is 14 residues. V lost 1 base, J lost 4 bases, and 9 bases lay in between. Germline loops: CDR1 LNHNV, CDR2 YYDKDF (reference sequence). CDR3: CATSRGAEADTQYF. Here the CDR3 DNA reads TGTGCCACCAGCAGAGGGGCAGAAGCAGATACGCAGTATTTT.